This T cell receptor (beta chain) was recorded in a study of neurological immune-mediated disorders. Overall study results and limits: None of the CDR3 amino acid sequences found in expanded clones was shared across subjects. This suggests that the TCR-beta repertoires were private in all groups. The greatest degree of TCR clonal expansion was observed in HTLV-1-associated myelopathy, with the lowest in multiple sclerosis, below that of healthy controls.

Germline V CDR1 and CDR2: SGDLS, YYNGEE. The ends lost 0 bases at V and 8 bases at J; junction bases unmatched: 17. This CDR3 has 19 residues. This clonotype was seen ten or more times. Its antigen is unidentified. 5'RACE generated cDNA with 10-nucleotide random UMIs. TCRdb re-called the 5' RACE reads with MiXCR, one entry per CDR3 protein. The sample includes 50,000 to 70,000 distinct CDR3 sequences, 3.5% to 5.5% of them seen just once. V is TRBV9 and J is TRBJ2-1, with 10 bases aligning to TRBD2. The specimen was PBMCs. The sequence derives from a young man with multiple sclerosis. The CDR3 loop reads CASSVAGSGGPSLLDEQFF. The CDR3 DNA reads as TGTGCCAGCAGCGTAGCGGGTAGCGGGGGGCCCTCACTGCTGGATGAGCAGTTCTTC.